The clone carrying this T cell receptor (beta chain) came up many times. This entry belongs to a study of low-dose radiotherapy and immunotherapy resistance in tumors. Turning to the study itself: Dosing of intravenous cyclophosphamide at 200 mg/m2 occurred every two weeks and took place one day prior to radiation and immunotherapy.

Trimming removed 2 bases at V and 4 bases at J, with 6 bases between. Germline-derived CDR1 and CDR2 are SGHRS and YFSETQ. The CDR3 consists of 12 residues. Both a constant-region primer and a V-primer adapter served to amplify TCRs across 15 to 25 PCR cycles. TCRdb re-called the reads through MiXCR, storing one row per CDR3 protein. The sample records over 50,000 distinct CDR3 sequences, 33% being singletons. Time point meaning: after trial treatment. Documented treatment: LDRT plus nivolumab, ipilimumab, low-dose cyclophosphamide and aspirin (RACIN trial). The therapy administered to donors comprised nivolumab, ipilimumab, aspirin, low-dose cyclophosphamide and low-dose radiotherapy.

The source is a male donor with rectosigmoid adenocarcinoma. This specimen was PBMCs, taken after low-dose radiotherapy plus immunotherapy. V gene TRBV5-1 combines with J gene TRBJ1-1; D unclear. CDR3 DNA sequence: TGCGCCAGCAGCTTACAAGCCACTGAAGCTTTCTTT. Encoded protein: CASSLQATEAFF.